The source of this TCR beta chain is a study of T cell responses to AZD1222 COVID-19 vaccine. V lost 1 base and J 3 bases, leaving 12 bases between the germline ends. The CDR3 runs to 15 residues. CDR1 and CDR2 from the germline V gene are SGHAT and FQNNGV. TCRdb's copy holds only in-frame clones and misses some; the assay was immunoSEQ multiplex PCR. The table shows about 100,000 clones, with roughly 90% occurring only once. The chain recombines TRBV11-2 with TRBJ1-1; possible D gene TRBD1, 6 bases. The TCR originated in an adult in good health. The source material was peripheral blood, sampled on day 0 of MenACWY control vaccination. CDR3 protein: CASSLGRGLDTEAFF. CDR3 nucleotide sequence: TGTGCCAGCAGCTTAGGACGGGGGCTTGACACTGAAGCTTTCTTT.